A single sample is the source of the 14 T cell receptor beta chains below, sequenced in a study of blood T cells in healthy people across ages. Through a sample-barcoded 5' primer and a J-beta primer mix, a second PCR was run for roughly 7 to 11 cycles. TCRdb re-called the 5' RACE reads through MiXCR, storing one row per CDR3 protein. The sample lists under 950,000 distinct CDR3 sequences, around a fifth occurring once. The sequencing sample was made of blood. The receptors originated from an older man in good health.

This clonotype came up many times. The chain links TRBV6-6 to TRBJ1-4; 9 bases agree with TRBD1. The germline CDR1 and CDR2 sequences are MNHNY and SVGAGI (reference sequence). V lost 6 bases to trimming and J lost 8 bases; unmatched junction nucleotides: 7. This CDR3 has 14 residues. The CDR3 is CASSPGTGREKLFF. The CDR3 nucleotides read TGTGCCAGCAGCCCCGGGACAGGGAGGGAAAAACTGTTTTTT.

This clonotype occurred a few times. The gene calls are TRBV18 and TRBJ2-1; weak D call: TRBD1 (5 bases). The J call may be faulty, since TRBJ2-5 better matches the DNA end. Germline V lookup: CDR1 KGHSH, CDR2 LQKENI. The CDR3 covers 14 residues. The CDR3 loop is CASSPSQGDATQYF. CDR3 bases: TGTGCCAGCTCACCAAGTCAGGGTGATGCGACCCAGTACTTC.

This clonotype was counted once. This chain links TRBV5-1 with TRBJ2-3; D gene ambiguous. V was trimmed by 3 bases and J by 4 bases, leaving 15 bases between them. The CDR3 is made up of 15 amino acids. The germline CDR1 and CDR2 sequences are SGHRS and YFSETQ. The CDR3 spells CASSSGSPGADTQYF. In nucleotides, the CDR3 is TGCGCCAGCAGCTCTGGTTCTCCTGGTGCAGATACGCAGTATTTT. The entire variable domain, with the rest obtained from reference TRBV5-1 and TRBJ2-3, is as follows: KAGVTQTPRYLIKTRGQQVTLSCSPISGHRSVSWYQQTPGQGLQFLFEYFSETQRNKGNFPGRFSGRQFSNSRSEMNVSTLELGDSALYLCASSSGSPGADTQYFGPGTRLTVL.

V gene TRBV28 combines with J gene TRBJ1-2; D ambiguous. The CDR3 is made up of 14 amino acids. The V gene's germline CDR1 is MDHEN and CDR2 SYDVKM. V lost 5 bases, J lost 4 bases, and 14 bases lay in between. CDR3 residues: CASSPARPFYGYTF. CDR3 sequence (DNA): TGTGCCAGCAGTCCAGCAAGGCCCTTCTATGGCTACACCTTC.

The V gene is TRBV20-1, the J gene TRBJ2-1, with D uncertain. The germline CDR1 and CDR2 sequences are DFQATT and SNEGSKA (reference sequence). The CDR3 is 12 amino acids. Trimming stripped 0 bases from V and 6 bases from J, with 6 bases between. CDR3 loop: CSARDYFNEQFF. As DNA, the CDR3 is TGCAGTGCTAGAGATTATTTCAATGAGCAGTTCTTC.

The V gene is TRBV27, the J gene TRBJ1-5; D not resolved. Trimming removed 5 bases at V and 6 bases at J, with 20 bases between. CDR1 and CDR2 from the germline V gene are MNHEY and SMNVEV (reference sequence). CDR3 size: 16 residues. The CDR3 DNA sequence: TGTGCCAGCAGTCCGGAAAGGCCCATGGGTAGTCAGCCCCAGCATTTT. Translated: CASSPERPMGSQPQHF.

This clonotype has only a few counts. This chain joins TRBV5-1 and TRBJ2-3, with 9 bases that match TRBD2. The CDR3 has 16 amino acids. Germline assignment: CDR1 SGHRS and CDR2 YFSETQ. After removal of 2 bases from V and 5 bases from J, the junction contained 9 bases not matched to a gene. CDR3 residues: CASSLTAGGRGDTQYF. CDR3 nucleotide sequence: TGCGCCAGCAGCTTAACGGCGGGAGGGCGTGGAGATACGCAGTATTTT.

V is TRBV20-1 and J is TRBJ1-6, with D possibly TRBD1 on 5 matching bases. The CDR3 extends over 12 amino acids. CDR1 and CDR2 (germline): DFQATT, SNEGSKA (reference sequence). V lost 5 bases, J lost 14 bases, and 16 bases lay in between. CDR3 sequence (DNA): TGCAGTGCTGGGGACCTTCCAATGGCCCTCCACTTT. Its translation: CSAGDLPMALHF.

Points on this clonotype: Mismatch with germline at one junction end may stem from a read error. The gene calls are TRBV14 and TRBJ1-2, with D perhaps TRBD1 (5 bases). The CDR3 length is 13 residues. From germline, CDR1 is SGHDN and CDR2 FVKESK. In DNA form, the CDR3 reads TGTGTCAGCAGCCAAGAAACAGGAATTGGCTACACCTTC. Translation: CVSSQETGIGYTF.

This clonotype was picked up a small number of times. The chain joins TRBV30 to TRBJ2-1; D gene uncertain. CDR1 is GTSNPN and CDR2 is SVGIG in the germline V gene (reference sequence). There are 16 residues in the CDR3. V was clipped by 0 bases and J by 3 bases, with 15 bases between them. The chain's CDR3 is CAWSVIQRPFYNEQFF. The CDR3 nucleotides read TGTGCCTGGAGTGTAATACAGAGACCTTTCTACAATGAGCAGTTCTTC.

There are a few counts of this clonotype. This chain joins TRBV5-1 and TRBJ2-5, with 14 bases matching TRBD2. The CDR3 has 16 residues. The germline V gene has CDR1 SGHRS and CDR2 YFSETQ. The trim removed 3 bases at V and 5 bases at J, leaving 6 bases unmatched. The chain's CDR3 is CASSWGLAGDYETQYF. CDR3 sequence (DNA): TGCGCCAGCAGCTGGGGACTAGCGGGAGACTATGAGACCCAGTACTTC.

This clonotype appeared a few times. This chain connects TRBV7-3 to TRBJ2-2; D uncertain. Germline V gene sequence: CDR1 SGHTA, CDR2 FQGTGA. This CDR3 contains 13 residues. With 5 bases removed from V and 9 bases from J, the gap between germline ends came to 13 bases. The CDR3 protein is CASSPYGVRELFF. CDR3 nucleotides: TGTGCCAGCAGCCCCTATGGGGTCAGGGAGCTGTTTTTT.

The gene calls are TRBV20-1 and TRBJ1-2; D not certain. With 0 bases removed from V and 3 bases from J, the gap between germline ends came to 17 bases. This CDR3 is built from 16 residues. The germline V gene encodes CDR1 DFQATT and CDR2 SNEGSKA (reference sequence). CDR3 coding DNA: TGCAGTGCTAGAGATCCCTGGGGAGCAATCTACTATGGCTACACCTTC. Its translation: CSARDPWGAIYYGYTF.

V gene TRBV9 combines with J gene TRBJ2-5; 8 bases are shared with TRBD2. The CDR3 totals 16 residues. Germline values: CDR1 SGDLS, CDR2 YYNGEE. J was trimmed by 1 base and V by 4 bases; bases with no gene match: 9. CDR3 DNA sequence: TGTGCCAGCAGCACCCTACGGGAGGGGGTCCAAGAGACCCAGTACTTC. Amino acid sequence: CASSTLREGVQETQYF.